One T cell receptor (beta chain) is described in this entry. No cognate antigen has been identified for it. Base qualities are not provided; no much larger clone lies one nucleotide away. The data originate from a study of technical replicates of blood from a few donors (dated by TCRdb to 2016 to 2017). To prepare the library, the immunoSEQ multiplex PCR assay was applied. Drawn from immuneACCESS, this table holds only the in-frame rearrangements with V and J called that TCRdb kept. Clones are partly lost; checked studies trace under half to an unresolved V gene and leave the rest unexplained. Within this sample are roughly 60,000 clones, with almost 95% of them counted one time only. The ten largest clonotypes hold 3.5% to 5% of the sample. Including cysteine and phenylalanine, the CDR3 has 15 amino acids. Solely the CDR3 DNA is kept, with 45 bases framed from the first base. The junction shows trimming of 7 bases on V and 4 bases on J, and the gene matches do not reach 6 bases of it. Via the germline V gene, CDR1 is SGHRS and CDR2 YFSETQ.

The receptor was isolated from a human donor in good health. Some clones in this sample may be carry-over from other donors' samples. Material: PBMCs. The chain is assembled from TRBV5-1 and TRBJ2-5, with 14 bases matching TRBD2. The DNA reads TGCGCCAGCGGCCCGGGACTAGCGGGAGTAGAGACCCAGTACTTC. It encodes CASGPGLAGVETQYF.